The 12 T cell receptor beta chains given below trace back to one sample, sequenced in a study of cytomegalovirus exposure and HLA in healthy donors. Primers for the PCR totalled 60 Vbeta and 13 Jbeta. Generated by immunoSEQ multiplex PCR, the TCRdb table keeps only in-frame clones and is missing some. The table records approximately 290,000 clones, around 80% of them present only once. Sequencing was performed on PBMCs. These receptors originate from a girl aged 2-10 years in good health and CMV-seronegative.

In this sample, this clone turned up once. V gene TRBV7-9 combines with J gene TRBJ2-7; unclear D gene. The CDR3 sequence is 14 residues long. CDR1 SEHNR and CDR2 FQNEAQ come from the germline V gene (reference sequence). Trimming cost V 1 base and J 3 bases, with 10 bases left between them. The CDR3, as DNA: TGTGCCAGCAGCTTAGATGCCCACATCTACGAGCAGTACTTC. It encodes CASSLDAHIYEQYF.

This clone was observed a few times. The V call is TRBV7-9, the J call TRBJ2-5; 9 positions agree with TRBD2. The closer fit of TRBJ2-7 to the DNA end suggests the J call may be wrong. There are 12 residues in the CDR3. Germline CDR1 is SEHNR and CDR2 is FQNEAQ (reference sequence). CDR3 region: CASTSGGFEQYF. DNA for the CDR3: TGTGCCAGCACCAGCGGGGGGTTCGAGCAGTACTTC.

This clone was observed once. This sequence joins TRBV21-1 and TRBJ2-3; the table's D gene call, TRBD1, was not cross checked with the DNA. TRBV21-1 is a documented pseudogene. The CDR3 is 15 residues long. This CDR3 reads CASTRQSLCSDTQYF. CDR3 in DNA: TGTGCCAGCACCCGACAATCATTGTGTTCGGATACGCAGTATTTT.

The CDR3 nucleotides are TGCGCCAGCAGCCCCCACACAAGTATTTACGAGCAGTACTTC. It codes for CASSPHTSIYEQYF. The chain links TRBV4-1 to TRBJ2-7; no firm D call. The CDR3 is 14 residues long. V was clipped by 4 bases and J by 4 bases, with 14 bases between them. CDR1 is MGHRA and CDR2 is YSYEKL in the germline V gene.

The CDR3 sequence: CSVVGSSGNTIYF. The CDR3 region has the DNA TGCAGCGTTGTCGGTAGCTCTGGAAACACCATATATTTT. The rearrangement uses TRBV29-1 and TRBJ1-3; the D is unclear. V was pared by 4 bases and J by 0 bases, with 7 bases between. Per the germline V gene, CDR1 is SQVTM and CDR2 is ANQGSEA. The CDR3 spans 13 residues.

The rearrangement links TRBV27 to TRBJ2-1; D is uncertain. CDR3 length: 15 amino acids. CDR1 is MNHEY and CDR2 is SMNVEV in the germline V gene (reference sequence). V was clipped by 7 bases and J by 5 bases, with 18 bases between them. Written as DNA, the CDR3 is TGTGCCAGCATGTGGGTGGGCAGGTTGGACAATGAGCAGTTCTTC. Translated, it gives CASMWVGRLDNEQFF.

This chain uses TRBV6-1 with TRBJ2-7, with TRBD2 as a possible D gene (5 bases). V was pared by 4 bases and J by 2 bases, with 15 bases between. This CDR3 spans 15 amino acids. Per the germline V gene, CDR1 is MNHNS and CDR2 is SASEGT. Here the CDR3 DNA reads TGTGCCAGCAGTGGACGATGGACTGGAGCCTACGAGCAGTACTTC. Residues: CASSGRWTGAYEQYF.

CDR3 DNA sequence: TGTGCCAGCAGTTTGGGGGGGTCAAAAGGGGAGACCCAGTACTTC. Encoded protein: CASSLGGSKGETQYF. The chain joins TRBV28 to TRBJ2-5, with TRBD2 matching over 7 bases. Trimming took 3 bases from V and 5 from J; bases not matched to a gene: 9. CDR3 length equals 15 residues. Germline lookup yields CDR1 MDHEN and CDR2 SYDVKM.

The chain combines TRBV28 with TRBJ2-7, with a tentative D call TRBD2 (6 bases). From germline, CDR1 is MDHEN and CDR2 SYDVKM. The CDR3 sequence is 11 residues long. V shed 9 bases and J shed 9 bases, with 15 bases lying between them. As DNA, the CDR3 is TGTGCCAGTTTGGGGGGTGTGGGGCAGTACTTC. It translates to CASLGGVGQYF.

The V and J genes are TRBV9 and TRBJ2-7; TRBD2 aligns across 12 bases. Germline V gives CDR1 SGDLS, CDR2 YYNGEE. CDR3 length: 16 amino acids. With 1 base clipped from V and 2 bases from J, the junction kept 4 bases outside the gene matches. CDR3 sequence (DNA): TGTGCCAGCAGCGTAACCGGACTAGCGGGAACCTACGAGCAGTACTTC. Its protein is CASSVTGLAGTYEQYF.

The gene calls are TRBV2 and TRBJ2-2, with TRBD1 as a possible D gene (5 bases). The CDR3 contains 15 residues. Trimming cost V 1 base and J 4 bases, with 10 bases left between them. Germline V gives CDR1 SNHLY, CDR2 FYNNEI. CDR3 sequence: CASSEGRALTGELFF. The CDR3 nucleotides are TGTGCCAGCAGTGAAGGCAGGGCGCTCACCGGGGAGCTGTTTTTT.

The chain is built from TRBV5-6 and TRBJ2-1; 8 positions match TRBD1. The CDR3 length is 19 residues. The V gene's germline CDR1 is SGHDT and CDR2 YYEEEE. J lost 5 bases, V lost 1 base, and 17 bases had no gene match. The CDR3 sequence is CASSLWGQDVPWRDNEQFF. In nucleotides, the CDR3 is TGTGCCAGCAGCTTGTGGGGACAGGACGTCCCTTGGCGAGACAATGAGCAGTTCTTC.